A single sample is the source of the 32 T cell receptor beta chains below, sequenced in a study of blood T cell repertoires in COVID-19. Some clones are missing from TCRdb's copy, which holds only in-frame ones; the method was immunoSEQ multiplex PCR. There are about 60,000 clones in the sample; 80% to 90% occur only once, and under 9.5% lies in the top ten. Sequenced sample: peripheral blood. The receptors shown here come from a human donor with active COVID-19. The donor label of this sample is uncertain.

This clone was detected a few times. The chain combines TRBV5-1 with TRBJ1-6, with D possibly TRBD1 on 5 matching bases. Germline-derived CDR1 and CDR2 are SGHRS and YFSETQ. Trimming shortened V by 0 bases and J by 6 bases, and 10 bases separated the two germline ends. The length of the CDR3 is 15 residues. The CDR3 is CASSLEQGLNSPLHF. The CDR3 DNA follows: TGCGCCAGCAGCTTGGAGCAGGGCCTTAATTCACCCCTCCACTTT.

This chain links TRBV6-5 with TRBJ2-1; 11 bases match TRBD1. The germline CDR1 and CDR2 sequences are MNHEY and SVGAGI. J was trimmed by 1 base and V by 6 bases; bases with no gene match: 2. This CDR3 has 15 amino acids. In nucleotides, the CDR3 is TGTGCCAGCAGCCGGGACAGGGGGTCCTACAATGAGCAGTTCTTC. This codes for CASSRDRGSYNEQFF.

The genes are TRBV6-5 and TRBJ1-6; a possible D gene is TRBD1 (5 bases). V was pared by 6 bases and J by 12 bases, with 9 bases between. The CDR3 has 11 amino acids. Germline-derived CDR1 and CDR2 are MNHEY and SVGAGI. CDR3 DNA: TGTGCCAGCAGGCTGGGGGGACCCCTCCACTTT. It translates to CASRLGGPLHF.

V usage is TRBV9 and J usage is TRBJ2-5; D not certain. The CDR3 is made up of 12 amino acids. Germline CDR1 is SGDLS and CDR2 is YYNGEE. Trimming removed 4 bases from V and 7 bases from J, with 11 bases in between. The CDR3 nucleotides read TGTGCCAGCAGCCCAACTGCAGGGACCCAGTACTTC. The encoded protein is CASSPTAGTQYF.

The chain joins TRBV5-1 to TRBJ1-5; tentatively, D is TRBD1 (5 bases). The CDR3 contains 15 residues. Germline V gives CDR1 SGHRS, CDR2 YFSETQ. V lost 4 bases, J lost 4 bases, and 15 bases lay in between. The CDR3 sequence: CASSPSGAENQPQHF. CDR3 bases: TGCGCCAGCAGCCCTAGTGGGGCCGAAAATCAGCCCCAGCATTTT. The full variable domain, rest sourced from reference TRBV5-1 and TRBJ1-5, is KAGVTQTPRYLIKTRGQQVTLSCSPISGHRSVSWYQQTPGQGLQFLFEYFSETQRNKGNFPGRFSGRQFSNSRSEMNVSTLELGDSALYLCASSPSGAENQPQHFGDGTRLSIL.

This rearrangement joins TRBV5-6 to TRBJ1-4; possibly TRBD1 for D (6 bases). The CDR3 totals 13 residues. Trimming took 4 bases from V and 7 from J, leaving 11 bases between them. Looked up from germline, CDR1 is SGHDT and CDR2 is YYEEEE. The CDR3 reads CASSTGTSEKLFF. CDR3 nucleotides: TGTGCCAGCAGCACCGGGACAAGTGAAAAACTGTTTTTT.

The chain has TRBV6-5 and TRBJ2-7; weak D call: TRBD1 (5 bases). Trimming removed 5 bases at V and 3 bases at J, with 14 bases between. This CDR3 comprises 14 residues. Germline V gene sequence: CDR1 MNHEY, CDR2 SVGAGI. The CDR3 here is CASSKGPYGYEQYF. DNA of the CDR3: TGTGCCAGCAGTAAGGGGCCATACGGCTACGAGCAGTACTTC.

The chain couples TRBV4-3 to TRBJ1-6, with TRBD1 matching over 9 bases. This CDR3 comprises 14 residues. Germline V gene sequence: CDR1 LGHNA, CDR2 YSLEER. After removal of 1 base from V and 9 bases from J, the junction contained 1 base not matched to a gene. CDR3 region: CASSQGDRVSPLHF. As DNA, the CDR3 is TGCGCCAGCAGCCAAGGGGACAGGGTTTCACCCCTCCACTTT.

This chain uses TRBV6-5 with TRBJ2-7; D perhaps matches TRBD2 (6 bases). Germline-derived CDR1 and CDR2 are MNHEY and SVGAGI. V lost 0 bases and J 1 base, leaving 7 bases between the germline ends. This CDR3 is built from 14 residues. CDR3 DNA sequence: TGTGCCAGCAGTTACTCCGGGAGTTCCTACGAGCAGTACTTC. Protein product: CASSYSGSSYEQYF.

V gene TRBV5-4 combines with J gene TRBJ2-3, with 10 bases fitting TRBD1. The CDR3 runs 15 residues. J gave up 3 bases and V 4 bases, and 5 bases lay outside the gene matches. Germline CDR1 and CDR2: SGHNT and YYREEE (reference sequence). The CDR3 DNA follows: TGTGCCAGCAGCCCGGGGACAGGGGTGACAGATACGCAGTATTTT. This encodes CASSPGTGVTDTQYF.

The gene calls are TRBV14 and TRBJ1-1; D perhaps matches TRBD1 (6 bases). Germline V gene data show CDR1 as SGHDN and CDR2 as FVKESK. This CDR3 has 16 amino acids. Trimming removed 0 bases from V and 1 base from J, with 12 bases in between. For the CDR3, the DNA is TGTGCCAGCAGCCAAGATTCAGGACAGAAGAACACTGAAGCTTTCTTT. Amino acids: CASSQDSGQKNTEAFF.

This chain uses TRBV6-2 or TRBV6-3 with TRBJ1-2; weak D call: TRBD1 (5 bases). The V end was cut by 6 bases, the J end by 4 bases, with 12 bases between. CDR1 MNHEY and CDR2 SVGEGT come from the germline V gene. There are 13 residues in the CDR3. The CDR3 region has the DNA TGTGCCAGCAGCCGAGACAGCCTCTATGGCTACACCTTC. This encodes CASSRDSLYGYTF.

This clone was observed a single time. This chain uses TRBV7-6 with TRBJ2-3; D is perhaps TRBD1 (7 bases). V shed 1 base and J shed 3 bases, with 11 bases lying between them. The CDR3 length is 15 residues. Germline V gives CDR1 SGHVS, CDR2 FNYEAQ. The CDR3 protein is CASSLVAGGTDTQYF. DNA of the CDR3: TGTGCCAGCAGCTTAGTGGCAGGGGGGACAGATACGCAGTATTTT. Filled out from reference TRBV7-6 and TRBJ2-3, the complete variable domain reads GAGVSQSPRYKVTKRGQDVALRCDPISGHVSLYWYRQALGQGPEFLTYFNYEAQQDKSGLPNDRFSAERPEGSISTLTIQRTEQRDSAMYRCASSLVAGGTDTQYFGPGTRLTVL.

This clone was seen a single time. The chain links TRBV7-3 to TRBJ1-5; maybe TRBD1 (6 bases). The length of the CDR3 is 14 residues. Per the germline V gene, CDR1 is SGHTA and CDR2 is FQGTGA. Trimming took 4 bases from V and 4 from J, leaving 11 bases between them. The CDR3 reads CASSSTGGNQPQHF. DNA of the CDR3: TGTGCCAGCAGCTCGACAGGCGGTAATCAGCCCCAGCATTTT.

The chain joins TRBV7-2 to TRBJ1-2; 11 nucleotides align to TRBD1. Germline values: CDR1 SGHTA, CDR2 FQGNSA. The CDR3 sequence is 16 residues long. After removal of 5 bases from V and 1 base from J, the junction contained 6 bases not matched to a gene. In DNA form, the CDR3 reads TGTGCCAGCAGCGCTTGGACAGGGGGCGATAACTATGGCTACACCTTC. As protein: CASSAWTGGDNYGYTF.

This clone was seen just once. The chain recombines TRBV5-1 with TRBJ2-7; 9 bases agree with TRBD1. The CDR3 consists of 15 residues. The V and J ends lost 1 base and 0 bases, in that order; junction bases with no gene match: 2. From germline, CDR1 is SGHRS and CDR2 YFSETQ. The DNA for the CDR3 is TGCGCCAGCAGCTTGTTGACAGGGGGCTCCTACGAGCAGTACTTC. This sequence encodes CASSLLTGGSYEQYF.

The V gene is TRBV6-1, the J gene TRBJ1-1; D gene ambiguous. Deletions cut 0 bases from V and 3 bases from J, with 11 bases between. The CDR3 spans 15 residues. Germline V gene sequence: CDR1 MNHNS, CDR2 SASEGT. The CDR3 DNA follows: TGTGCCAGCAGTGAAGCGGGAGGGAGGGACACTGAAGCTTTCTTT. Translating gives CASSEAGGRDTEAFF.

In DNA form, the CDR3 reads TGTGCCAGCTCGGAAGGGGCCACTAATGAAAAACTGTTTTTT. Residues: CASSEGATNEKLFF. The chain uses TRBV18 and TRBJ1-4; possibly TRBD1 for D (5 bases). Germline V lookup: CDR1 KGHSH, CDR2 LQKENI. The length of the CDR3 is 14 residues. The germline V and J ends were trimmed by 6 bases and 2 bases, with 10 bases remaining between them. The complete variable domain, with remaining parts taken from reference TRBV18 and TRBJ1-4, reads NAGVMQNPRHLVRRRGQEARLRCSPMKGHSHVYWYRQLPEEGLKFMVYLQKENIIDESGMPKERFSAEFPKEGPSILRIQQVVRGDSAAYFCASSEGATNEKLFFGSGTQLSVL.

The chain combines TRBV27 with TRBJ1-5; 7 nucleotides agree with TRBD1. The CDR3 runs 18 residues. V trimming: 4 bases; J trimming: 0 bases; junction bases outside the gene matches: 12. The germline V gene encodes CDR1 MNHEY and CDR2 SMNVEV (reference sequence). This CDR3 is CASSSVTTGLSSNQPQHF. The CDR3 region has the DNA TGTGCCAGCAGTTCCGTAACGACAGGGCTGAGTAGCAATCAGCCCCAGCATTTT.

The chain combines TRBV10-3 with TRBJ2-3; TRBD1 matches at 7 bases. The germline V gene has CDR1 ENHRY and CDR2 SYGVKD. V was pared by 6 bases and J by 0 bases, with 6 bases of the junction left unmatched. The CDR3 has 15 residues. The DNA for the CDR3 is TGTGCCATCAGCTTGGACAGGACTAGCACAGATACGCAGTATTTT. It specifies CAISLDRTSTDTQYF.

DNA for the CDR3: TGTGCCAGCGGCCGAGGTTCTGCCGAGCAGTACTTC. Residues: CASGRGSAEQYF. The V gene is TRBV5-6, the J gene TRBJ2-7; D is unclear. The V end lost 7 bases, the J end lost 6 bases, and 14 bases lay between the germline ends. CDR1 SGHDT and CDR2 YYEEEE come from the germline V gene. CDR3 length equals 12 residues.

The chain couples TRBV5-1 to TRBJ2-3, with 7 nucleotides matching TRBD1. The CDR3 length is 14 residues. Germline assignment: CDR1 SGHRS and CDR2 YFSETQ. With 0 bases clipped from V and 4 bases from J, the junction kept 2 bases outside the gene matches. CDR3 residues: CASSLEGAADTQYF. For the CDR3, the DNA is TGCGCCAGCAGCTTGGAGGGGGCGGCAGATACGCAGTATTTT.

The rearrangement uses TRBV24-1 and TRBJ2-5; 13 bases are shared with TRBD2. Per germline, CDR1 KGHDR and CDR2 SFDVKD. CDR3 length equals 16 residues. The V segment lost 4 bases and the J segment 2 bases; nucleotides outside the gene matches: 3. The CDR3 region is CATSESLAGGQETQYF. CDR3 nucleotide sequence: TGTGCCACCAGTGAGTCACTAGCGGGAGGGCAAGAGACCCAGTACTTC.

V gene TRBV29-1 combines with J gene TRBJ2-1, with 10 bases fitting TRBD2. The CDR3 covers 15 residues. Unmatched junction bases numbered 10, after V lost 6 bases and J lost 5 bases. Germline CDR1 is SQVTM and CDR2 is ANQGSEA. The CDR3 nucleotides are TGCAGCGTATCAAAAACTAGCGGGGTAGACAATGAGCAGTTCTTC. Encoded protein: CSVSKTSGVDNEQFF.

The V and J genes are TRBV5-8 and TRBJ1-2; D gene uncertain. V was trimmed by 4 bases and J by 1 base, leaving 14 bases between them. This CDR3 spans 15 amino acids. Germline V gene lookup returns CDR1 SGHTS and CDR2 YDEGEE. The CDR3 is CASSSTGAFNYGYTF. The CDR3 bases are TGTGCCAGCAGCAGTACTGGTGCCTTTAACTATGGCTACACCTTC.

The rearrangement links TRBV27 to TRBJ1-2, with D perhaps matching TRBD1 (6 bases). V lost 8 bases to trimming and J lost 5 bases, with 15 bases between them. The length of the CDR3 is 13 residues. Looked up from germline, CDR1 is MNHEY and CDR2 is SMNVEV (reference sequence). The CDR3 nucleotides are TGTGCCAGCTATCGGGGAGGGGGATATGGCTACACCTTC. Protein product: CASYRGGGYGYTF.

This sequence joins TRBV9 and TRBJ2-1; D may be TRBD2 (6 bases). The germline V and J ends were trimmed by 1 base and 5 bases, with 13 bases remaining between them. Germline lookup yields CDR1 SGDLS and CDR2 YYNGEE. This CDR3 region has 15 residues. CDR3 DNA: TGTGCCAGCAGCGTATATAGCGGCCCAAACAATGAGCAGTTCTTC. Its protein product is CASSVYSGPNNEQFF. The variable domain in full, with the rest retrieved from reference TRBV9 and TRBJ2-1, is DSGVTQTPKHLITATGQRVTLRCSPRSGDLSVYWYQQSLDQGLQFLIQYYNGEERAKGNILERFSAQQFPDLHSELNLSSLELGDSALYFCASSVYSGPNNEQFFGPGTRLTVL.

The V and J genes are TRBV5-1 and TRBJ1-1, with 8 bases matching TRBD1. The CDR3 consists of 15 residues. Germline V gives CDR1 SGHRS, CDR2 YFSETQ. Unmatched junction bases numbered 6, after V lost 0 bases and J lost 5 bases. For the CDR3, the DNA is TGCGCCAGCAGCTTGGGGGGACAGGTTCGGACTGAAGCTTTCTTT. Residues: CASSLGGQVRTEAFF. Variable domain in full (rest from reference TRBV5-1 and TRBJ1-1): KAGVTQTPRYLIKTRGQQVTLSCSPISGHRSVSWYQQTPGQGLQFLFEYFSETQRNKGNFPGRFSGRQFSNSRSEMNVSTLELGDSALYLCASSLGGQVRTEAFFGQGTRLTVV.

This clone was counted once. The V gene is TRBV19, the J gene TRBJ2-7; no clear D gene. V was trimmed by 2 bases and J by 3 bases, leaving 8 bases between them. The CDR3 spans 13 residues. In germline, CDR1 is LNHDA, CDR2 SQIVND (reference sequence). Written as DNA, the CDR3 is TGTGCCAGTAGTATAAAGAGGTTCTACGAGCAGTACTTC. Its translation is CASSIKRFYEQYF. Variable domain in full (rest from reference TRBV19 and TRBJ2-7): DGGITQSPKYLFRKEGQNVTLSCEQNLNHDAMYWYRQDPGQGLRLIYYSQIVNDFQKGDIAEGYSVSREKKESFPLTVTSAQKNPTAFYLCASSIKRFYEQYFGPGTRLTVT.

The chain links TRBV4-3 to TRBJ2-7; weak D call: TRBD1 (6 bases). The CDR3 extends over 16 amino acids. Germline CDR1 and CDR2: LGHNA and YSLEER. V was clipped by 0 bases and J by 6 bases, with 18 bases between them. The DNA for the CDR3 is TGCGCCAGCAGCCAAGATCTTGAGGGGGTGAAAAGCGAGCAGTACTTC. Amino acid sequence: CASSQDLEGVKSEQYF.

The rearrangement links TRBV27 to TRBJ2-7, with 7 bases identical to TRBD2. The CDR3 consists of 14 residues. V dropped 6 bases and J dropped 3; count of bases not matched to a gene: 8. Germline V lookup: CDR1 MNHEY, CDR2 SMNVEV (reference sequence). CDR3 nucleotide sequence: TGTGCCAGCAGAGTTACTAGCGTAAACTACGAGCAGTACTTC. This codes for CASRVTSVNYEQYF.

In the case of this clone: The junction shows a germline mismatch at one end, possibly a read error. V gene TRBV23-1 combines with J gene TRBJ2-3; 7 bases fit TRBD2. TRBV23-1 falls under the ORF class, with uncertain function. CDR3 length: 18 amino acids. As DNA, the CDR3 is TGCGCCAGCAGCCAATGTGCAGTAGCGGGTTCCACATTTGATACGCAGTATTTT. Amino acid sequence: CASSQCAVAGSTFDTQYF.